This TCR beta chain was retrieved from a study of human T cells and chemical hapten exposure. With V trimmed by 11 bases and J by 1 base, 8 bases remained unmatched. The CDR3 is 15 amino acids. This clonotype has only a few counts. Via MiXCR, TCRdb re-called the RACE reads, giving one row per CDR3 protein. Here the sample spans roughly 360,000 distinct CDR3 sequences, around 5% being singletons. Time point: patch test 1, 2 weeks after DPC sensitization. Indicated treatment: therapeutic diphenylcyclopropenone sensitization with weekly scalp DPC. The chain is built from TRBV12-3 or TRBV12-4 and TRBJ2-3; 11 bases align to TRBD2. The receptor was isolated from a woman in her forties or fifties with alopecia areata. Some clones in this sample may be carry-over from other donors' samples. The sample here was whole blood, taken in connection with sensitization to the hapten diphenylcyclopropenone (DPC). The CDR3 bases are TGTGCCGGGAGTGAGACTAGCGGGGGCACAGATACGCAGTATTTT. This sequence encodes CAGSETSGGTDTQYF.